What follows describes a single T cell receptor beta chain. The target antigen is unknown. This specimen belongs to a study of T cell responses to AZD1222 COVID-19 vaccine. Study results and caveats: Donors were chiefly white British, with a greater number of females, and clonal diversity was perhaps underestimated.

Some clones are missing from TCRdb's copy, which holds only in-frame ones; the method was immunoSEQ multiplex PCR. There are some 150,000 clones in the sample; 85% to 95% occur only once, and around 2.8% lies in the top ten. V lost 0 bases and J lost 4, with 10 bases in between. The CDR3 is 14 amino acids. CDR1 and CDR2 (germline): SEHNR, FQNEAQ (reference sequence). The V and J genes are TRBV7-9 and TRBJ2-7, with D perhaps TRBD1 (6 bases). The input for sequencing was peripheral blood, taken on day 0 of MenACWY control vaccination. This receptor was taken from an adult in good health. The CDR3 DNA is TGTGCCAGCAGCTTAGCGCCAGGGGAGTACGAGCAGTACTTC. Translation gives CASSLAPGEYEQYF.